This T cell receptor beta chain appears in the sequencing data of a study of blood T cell repertoires in COVID-19. The overall study: Sites across the United States, Italy and Spain contributed samples from acute and convalescent COVID-19. T cells, B-cell-depleted T cells, or PBMCs provided the cDNA or gDNA that served as material.

The germline CDR1 and CDR2 sequences are GTSNPN and SVGIG (reference sequence). Trimming removed 4 bases from V and 5 bases from J; junction bases left unmatched: 2. The CDR3 loop spans 13 amino acids. In the original analysis: Scientists estimated how many nucleated cells there were by amplifying reference gene primers. Profiled with immunoSEQ multiplex PCR; TCRdb holds only in-frame clones, not every one. The D gene and trimming were derived from the DNA, and the V and J assignments and clone size from that table. This sample yields a few hundred thousand clones, of which around 90% are seen a single time; 0.95% to 1.5% belongs to the top ten. Each recovered donor of Cohort 3 presented with two negative PCRs, clearance, or symptom resolution.

The sequenced material came from PBMCs or T cells enriched from blood (not recorded which). This clonotype was sampled from a man aged 25 to 45 who had recovered from COVID-19. The chain links TRBV30 to TRBJ1-6, with 7 bases matching TRBD1. The CDR3 region is CAWTGTDNSPLHF. Written as DNA, the CDR3 is TGTGCCTGGACCGGGACAGATAATTCACCCCTCCACTTT.